This T cell receptor beta chain was sequenced for a study of shared clonotypes between healthy human individuals. The study, taken as a whole, reports: Among donors, the sharing of clonotypes was expected to be influenced by sequencing depth.

CD8 cells classed as naive were CD45RO-negative and positively selected for CCR7, excluding terminally differentiated effector memory CD45RA+ cells. Comments on this clone: What it binds is unknown.

The data were produced by immunoSEQ multiplex PCR, yet TCRdb's version contains in-frame clones alone and is incomplete. The sample includes under 700,000 clones, around 96% of them seen just once. The CDR3 loop spans 14 amino acids. Germline CDR1 reads LGHNA; CDR2 reads YNFKEQ. V dropped 6 bases and J dropped 2 bases, with 14 bases sitting between them. The source of this sequence is a woman aged 25 to 39 in good health. The sequencing input was naive CD8+ T cells sorted from blood. The rearrangement uses TRBV4-2 and TRBJ2-7; D may correspond to TRBD1 or TRBD2 (5 bases each). This CDR3 reads CASSSNWGTYEQYF. CDR3 nucleotides: TGTGCCAGCAGTTCCAATTGGGGGACCTACGAGCAGTACTTC.